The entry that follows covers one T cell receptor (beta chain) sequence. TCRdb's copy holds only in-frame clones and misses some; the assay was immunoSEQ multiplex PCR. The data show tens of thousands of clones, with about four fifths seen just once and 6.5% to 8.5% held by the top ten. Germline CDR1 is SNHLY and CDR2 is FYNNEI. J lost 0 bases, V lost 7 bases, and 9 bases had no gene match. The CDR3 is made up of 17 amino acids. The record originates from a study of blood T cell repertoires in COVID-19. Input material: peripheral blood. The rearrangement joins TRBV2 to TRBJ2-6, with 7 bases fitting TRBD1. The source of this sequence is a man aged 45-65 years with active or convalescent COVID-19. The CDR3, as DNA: TGTGCCAGCACCTTACCGGGACAGAGCTCTGGGGCCAACGTCCTGACTTTC. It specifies CASTLPGQSSGANVLTF.